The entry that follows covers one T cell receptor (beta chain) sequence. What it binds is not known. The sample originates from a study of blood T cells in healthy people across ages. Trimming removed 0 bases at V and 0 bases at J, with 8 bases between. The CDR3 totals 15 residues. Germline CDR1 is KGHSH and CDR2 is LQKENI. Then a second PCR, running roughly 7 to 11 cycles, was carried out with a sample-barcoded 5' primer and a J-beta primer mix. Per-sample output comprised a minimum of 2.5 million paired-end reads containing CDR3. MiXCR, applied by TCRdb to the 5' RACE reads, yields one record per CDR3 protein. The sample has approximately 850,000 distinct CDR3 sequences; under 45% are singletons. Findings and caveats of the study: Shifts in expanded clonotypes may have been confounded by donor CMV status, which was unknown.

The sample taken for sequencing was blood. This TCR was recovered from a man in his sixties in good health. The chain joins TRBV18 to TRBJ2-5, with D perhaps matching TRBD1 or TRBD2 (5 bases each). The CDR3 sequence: CASSPPLGDQETQYF. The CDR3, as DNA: TGTGCCAGCTCACCACCCCTGGGGGACCAAGAGACCCAGTACTTC.